This TCR beta chain was obtained from a study of cytomegalovirus exposure and HLA in healthy donors. In this sample, this clone turned up once. V lost 3 bases to trimming and J lost 7 bases; unmatched junction nucleotides: 8. The CDR3 spans 14 residues. Per the germline V gene, CDR1 is SGHRS and CDR2 is YFSETQ. Primers: 60 Vbeta forward and 13 Jbeta reverse. The protocol was immunoSEQ multiplex PCR, while the TCRdb copy is restricted to in-frame clones and leaves out a portion. The sample consists of roughly 200,000 clones, around 75% of them appearing once. This sequence joins TRBV5-1 and TRBJ2-7, with TRBD1 identical over 9 bases. The sequencing sample was made of PBMCs. The TCR originated in a male donor in good health and CMV-seronegative. CDR3 DNA: TGCGCCAGCAGCTCCGGGACAGGGAAGGGTGAGCAGTACTTC. Protein product: CASSSGTGKGEQYF.